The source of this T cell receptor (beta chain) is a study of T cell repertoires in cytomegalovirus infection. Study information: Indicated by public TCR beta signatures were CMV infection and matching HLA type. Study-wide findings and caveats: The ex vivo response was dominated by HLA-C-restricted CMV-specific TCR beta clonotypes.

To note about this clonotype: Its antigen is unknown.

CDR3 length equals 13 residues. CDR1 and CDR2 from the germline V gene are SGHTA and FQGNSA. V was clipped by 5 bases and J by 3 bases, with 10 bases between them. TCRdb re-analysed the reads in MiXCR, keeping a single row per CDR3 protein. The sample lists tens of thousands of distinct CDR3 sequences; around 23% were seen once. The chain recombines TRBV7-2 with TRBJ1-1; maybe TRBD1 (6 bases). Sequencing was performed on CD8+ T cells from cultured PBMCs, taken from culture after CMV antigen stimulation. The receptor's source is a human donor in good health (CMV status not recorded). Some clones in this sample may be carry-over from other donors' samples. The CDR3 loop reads CASSLGGHTEAFF. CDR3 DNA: TGTGCCAGCAGCCTAGGGGGACACACTGAAGCTTTCTTT.